The T cell receptor beta chain described here comes from a study of regulatory T cells in long-lasting Graves disease. The length of the CDR3 is 15 residues. Germline V gene data show CDR1 as SNHLY and CDR2 as FYNNEI. V gave up 6 bases and J gave up 4 bases, with 18 bases separating them. Specified time point: newly diagnosed GD, antithyroid drugs for less than 3 months. The authors made the TCR library using RNA they extracted from PBMCs. The TCR beta library used iRepertoire HTBI primers with Arm-PCR amplification of CDR3. TCRdb ran MiXCR on the multiplex PCR reads and lists one entry per CDR3 protein. The sample yields roughly 520,000 distinct CDR3 sequences, around 11% seen once. This clonotype appeared once. This sample also belongs to another study, concerning T cells in Graves' hyperthyroidism and ophthalmopathy. That report notes: Using 13 V-J features, a model discriminated ophthalmopathy from stable hyperthyroidism.

The rearrangement uses TRBV2 and TRBJ1-2; D perhaps matches TRBD1 (6 bases). The TCR comes from a woman in her 30s with Graves disease. Sequenced material: peripheral blood mononuclear cells (PBMCs), taken at new diagnosis, from a patient treated with antithyroid drugs. CDR3 protein: CASSARTASTYGYTF. CDR3 sequence (DNA): TGTGCCAGCAGCGCCCGGACAGCGTCTACCTATGGCTACACCTTC.